A selection of T cell receptor beta chains follows, all from one sample in a study of T cells expressing NK-cell markers. TCRdb reprocessed the 5' RACE reads and stores each CDR3 protein as one record, lacking DNA. The sample features about 260,000 distinct CDR3 sequences, with 0.39% in its top ten. Sequenced material: blood T cells: a sorted CD56 or NKG2C T cell subset, CD4+ or CD8+ T cells, or bulk PBMC T cells (not recorded which). The receptors were sampled from a man aged 18 to 35 in good health. Each CDR3 is given with its conserved first and last residue.

J gene,V gene,CDR3 protein
TRBJ2-5,TRBV24-1,CATSDDPGHGETQYF
TRBJ2-1,TRBV20-1,CSASRDVLEQFF
TRBJ1-2,TRBV12-3/TRBV12-4,CASSPLGQGGGYTF
TRBJ2-7,TRBV28,CASSSLRRADEQYF
TRBJ2-1,TRBV11-3,CASSLVGRGPSNEQFF
TRBJ1-2,TRBV29-1,CSVLRDRVRANYGYTF
TRBJ1-5,TRBV12-3/TRBV12-4,CASSPRGLQQPQHF
TRBJ2-4,TRBV11-2,CASSSPDREAKNIQYF
TRBJ2-1,TRBV5-5,CASSALAGTSYNEQFF
TRBJ2-1,TRBV11-2,CASSLSGIGRGREFF
TRBJ2-7,TRBV12-3/TRBV12-4,CASSQGEYYEQYF
TRBJ2-1,TRBV11-1,CASSQGTSGYSYNEQFF
TRBJ1-5,TRBV6-6,CASQFSDNQPQHF
TRBJ2-3,TRBV12-3/TRBV12-4,CAASRGGVASDTQYF
TRBJ2-1,TRBV11-2,CASSLEGRSASSYNEQFF
TRBJ2-5,TRBV7-2,CASSNRLAGVVETQYF
TRBJ2-5,TRBV9,CASSGWTSSGTETQYF
TRBJ2-1,TRBV29-1,CSVWVGGEQFF
TRBJ2-7,TRBV10-3,CAISATRSEQYF
TRBJ1-3,TRBV12-3/TRBV12-4,CASSLFESTIYF
TRBJ1-2,TRBV6-1,CASSRGEGYGYTF
TRBJ2-1,TRBV6-2/TRBV6-3,CASSPFGGGTNEQFF
TRBJ1-2,TRBV29-1,CSVESWQEGYTF
TRBJ1-2,TRBV4-3,CASSLYPQTGNYGYTF